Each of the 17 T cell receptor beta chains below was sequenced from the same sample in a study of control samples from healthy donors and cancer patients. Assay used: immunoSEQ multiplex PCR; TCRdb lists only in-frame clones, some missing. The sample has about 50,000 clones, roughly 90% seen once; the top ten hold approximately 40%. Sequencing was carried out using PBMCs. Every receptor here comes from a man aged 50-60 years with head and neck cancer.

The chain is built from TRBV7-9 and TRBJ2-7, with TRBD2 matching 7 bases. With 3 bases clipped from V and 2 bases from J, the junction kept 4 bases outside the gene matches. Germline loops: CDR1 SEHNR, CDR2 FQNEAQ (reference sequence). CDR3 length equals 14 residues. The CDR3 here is CASSFTSDPYEQYF. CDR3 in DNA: TGTGCCAGCAGCTTCACTAGCGATCCCTACGAGCAGTACTTC.

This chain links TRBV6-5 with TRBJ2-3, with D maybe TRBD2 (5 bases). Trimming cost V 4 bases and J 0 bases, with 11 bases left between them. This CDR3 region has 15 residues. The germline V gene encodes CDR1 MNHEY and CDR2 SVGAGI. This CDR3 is CASSFAGASTDTQYF. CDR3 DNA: TGTGCCAGCAGTTTTGCGGGCGCAAGCACAGATACGCAGTATTTT.

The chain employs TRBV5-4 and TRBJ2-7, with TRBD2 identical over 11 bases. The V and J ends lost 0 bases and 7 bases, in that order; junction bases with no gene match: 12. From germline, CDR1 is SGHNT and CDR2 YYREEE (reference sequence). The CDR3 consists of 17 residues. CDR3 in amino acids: CASSLGSLAGGDGEQYF. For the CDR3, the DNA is TGTGCCAGCAGCTTGGGGTCTCTAGCGGGAGGAGATGGGGAGCAGTACTTC.

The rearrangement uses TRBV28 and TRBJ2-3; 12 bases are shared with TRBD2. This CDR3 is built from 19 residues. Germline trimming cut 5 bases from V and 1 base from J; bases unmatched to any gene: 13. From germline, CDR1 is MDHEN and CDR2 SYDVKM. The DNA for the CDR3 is TGTGCCAGCAGTCCAGCGGGTCTAGCGGGAGGGGTGGGCACAGATACGCAGTATTTT. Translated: CASSPAGLAGGVGTDTQYF.

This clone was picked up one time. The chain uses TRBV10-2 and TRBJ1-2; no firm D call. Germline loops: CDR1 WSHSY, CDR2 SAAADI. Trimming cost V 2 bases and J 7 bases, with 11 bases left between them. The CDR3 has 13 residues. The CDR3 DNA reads TGCGCCAGCAGTGAGGAACAGCATCGTGGCTACACCTTC. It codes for CASSEEQHRGYTF.

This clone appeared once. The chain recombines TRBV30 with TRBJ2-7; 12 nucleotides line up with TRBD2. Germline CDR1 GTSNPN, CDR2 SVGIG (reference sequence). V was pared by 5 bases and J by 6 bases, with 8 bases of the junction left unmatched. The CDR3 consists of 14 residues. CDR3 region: CAWRLAGGPPEQYF. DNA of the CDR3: TGTGCCTGGCGTCTAGCGGGAGGGCCTCCCGAGCAGTACTTC.

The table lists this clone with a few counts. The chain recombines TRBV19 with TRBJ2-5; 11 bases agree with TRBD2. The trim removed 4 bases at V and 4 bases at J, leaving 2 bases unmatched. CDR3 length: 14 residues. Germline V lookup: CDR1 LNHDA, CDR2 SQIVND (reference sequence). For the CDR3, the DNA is TGTGCCAGTAGTAACCTAGCGGGAGGAGAGACCCAGTACTTC. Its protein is CASSNLAGGETQYF.

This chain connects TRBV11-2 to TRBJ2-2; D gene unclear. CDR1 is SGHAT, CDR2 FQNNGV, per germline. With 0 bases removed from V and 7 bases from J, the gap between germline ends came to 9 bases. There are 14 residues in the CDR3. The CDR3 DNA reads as TGTGCCAGCAGCTTAGACCCGTTAGGCGGGGAGCTGTTTTTT. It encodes CASSLDPLGGELFF.

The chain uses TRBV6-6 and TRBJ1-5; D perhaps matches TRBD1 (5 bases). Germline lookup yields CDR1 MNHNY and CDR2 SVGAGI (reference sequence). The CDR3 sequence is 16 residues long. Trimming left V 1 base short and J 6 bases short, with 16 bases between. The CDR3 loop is CASSYYTGSGIQPQHF. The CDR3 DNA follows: TGTGCCAGCAGTTACTATACAGGTTCGGGGATTCAGCCCCAGCATTTT.

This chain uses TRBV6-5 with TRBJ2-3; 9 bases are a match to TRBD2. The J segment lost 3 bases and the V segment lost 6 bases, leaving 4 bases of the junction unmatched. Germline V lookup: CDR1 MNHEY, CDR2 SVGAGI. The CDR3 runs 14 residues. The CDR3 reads CASSLAGQTDTQYF. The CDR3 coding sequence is TGTGCCAGCAGCCTAGCGGGACAAACAGATACGCAGTATTTT.

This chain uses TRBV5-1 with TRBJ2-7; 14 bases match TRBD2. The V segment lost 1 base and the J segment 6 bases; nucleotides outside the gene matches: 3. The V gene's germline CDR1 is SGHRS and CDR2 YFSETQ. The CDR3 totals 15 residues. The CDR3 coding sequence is TGCGCCAGCAGCTTGAGCGGACTAGCGGGAGGCGAGCAGTACTTC. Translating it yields CASSLSGLAGGEQYF.

CDR3: CASSEWGAGTEAFF. Written as DNA, the CDR3 is TGTGCCAGCAGTGAGTGGGGCGCAGGGACTGAAGCTTTCTTT. This chain uses TRBV6-1 with TRBJ1-1; D perhaps matches TRBD1 (5 bases). Trimming took 3 bases from V and 5 from J, leaving 13 bases between them. The germline gives CDR1 MNHNS, CDR2 SASEGT. CDR3 length: 14 residues.

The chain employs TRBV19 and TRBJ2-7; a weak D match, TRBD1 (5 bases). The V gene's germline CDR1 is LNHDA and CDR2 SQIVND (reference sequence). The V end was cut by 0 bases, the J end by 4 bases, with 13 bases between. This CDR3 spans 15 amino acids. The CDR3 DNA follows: TGTGCCAGTAGTATAGATCCCACCAGGGTGTACGAGCAGTACTTC. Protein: CASSIDPTRVYEQYF.

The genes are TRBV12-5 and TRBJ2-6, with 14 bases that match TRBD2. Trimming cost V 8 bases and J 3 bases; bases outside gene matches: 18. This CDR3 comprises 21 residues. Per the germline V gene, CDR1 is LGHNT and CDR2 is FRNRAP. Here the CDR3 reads CASSFLRLAGGPVFGANVLTF. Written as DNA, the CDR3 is TGTGCTAGTTCCTTCCTTCGACTAGCGGGAGGGCCGGTTTTTGGGGCCAACGTCCTGACTTTC.

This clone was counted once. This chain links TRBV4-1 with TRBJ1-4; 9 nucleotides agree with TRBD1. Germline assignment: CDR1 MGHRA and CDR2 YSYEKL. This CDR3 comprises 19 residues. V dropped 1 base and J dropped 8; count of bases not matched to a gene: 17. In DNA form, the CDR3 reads TGCGCCAGCAGCCAAGCACCGGGACAGGGAAAAGAAAGTCGGGAAAAACTGTTTTTT. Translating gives CASSQAPGQGKESREKLFF.

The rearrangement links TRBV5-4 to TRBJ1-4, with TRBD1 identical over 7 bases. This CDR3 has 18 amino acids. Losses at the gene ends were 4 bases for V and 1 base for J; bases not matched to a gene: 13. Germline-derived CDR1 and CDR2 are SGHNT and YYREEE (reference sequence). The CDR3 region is CASSTQTGPRETNEKLFF. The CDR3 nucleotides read TGTGCCAGCAGCACCCAGACAGGGCCGCGGGAAACTAATGAAAAACTGTTTTTT.

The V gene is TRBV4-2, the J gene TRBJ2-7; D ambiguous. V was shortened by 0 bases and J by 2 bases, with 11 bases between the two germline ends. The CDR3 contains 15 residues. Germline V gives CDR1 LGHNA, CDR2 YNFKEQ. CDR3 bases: TGTGCCAGCAGCCAAGAAACGAGTCTGCCCTACGAGCAGTACTTC. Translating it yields CASSQETSLPYEQYF.